A single sample is the source of the 3 T cell receptor beta chains below, sequenced in a study of T cell repertoires in cytomegalovirus infection. TCRdb itself ran the reads through MiXCR, one entry per CDR3 protein. The table records 250,000 or so distinct CDR3 sequences, approximately 15% of them present only once. The sequencing input was CD8+ T cells from PBMCs. The receptors originated from a human donor in good health (CMV status not recorded). Some clones in this sample may be carry-over from other donors' samples.

The chain recombines TRBV11-2 with TRBJ2-1; TRBD2 aligns across 7 bases. V lost 1 base to trimming and J lost 6 bases; unmatched junction nucleotides: 6. Germline V gene sequence: CDR1 SGHAT, CDR2 FQNNGV. The CDR3 spans 15 residues. The CDR3 coding sequence is TGTGCCAGCAGCTTAGGGCTAGCGGAGGTCAATGAGCAGTTCTTC. It encodes CASSLGLAEVNEQFF.

The rearrangement joins TRBV5-1 to TRBJ1-1; no firm D call. This CDR3 comprises 13 residues. The germline V and J ends were trimmed by 0 bases and 6 bases, with 9 bases remaining between them. From germline, CDR1 is SGHRS and CDR2 YFSETQ. The chain's CDR3 is CASSLGVMAEAFF. CDR3 DNA sequence: TGCGCCAGCAGCTTGGGCGTCATGGCTGAAGCTTTCTTT.

This clonotype was counted at least ten times. This chain uses TRBV7-6 with TRBJ2-7; D is unclear. The CDR3 length is 13 residues. Trimming took 5 bases from V and 7 from J, leaving 15 bases between them. Germline-derived CDR1 and CDR2 are SGHVS and FNYEAQ. CDR3 protein: CASSPNPRLEQYF. CDR3 sequence (DNA): TGTGCCAGCAGCCCAAATCCGAGGTTGGAGCAGTACTTC. Full variable domain (missing parts from reference TRBV7-6 and TRBJ2-7): GAGVSQSPRYKVTKRGQDVALRCDPISGHVSLYWYRQALGQGPEFLTYFNYEAQQDKSGLPNDRFSAERPEGSISTLTIQRTEQRDSAMYRCASSPNPRLEQYFGPGTRLTVT.